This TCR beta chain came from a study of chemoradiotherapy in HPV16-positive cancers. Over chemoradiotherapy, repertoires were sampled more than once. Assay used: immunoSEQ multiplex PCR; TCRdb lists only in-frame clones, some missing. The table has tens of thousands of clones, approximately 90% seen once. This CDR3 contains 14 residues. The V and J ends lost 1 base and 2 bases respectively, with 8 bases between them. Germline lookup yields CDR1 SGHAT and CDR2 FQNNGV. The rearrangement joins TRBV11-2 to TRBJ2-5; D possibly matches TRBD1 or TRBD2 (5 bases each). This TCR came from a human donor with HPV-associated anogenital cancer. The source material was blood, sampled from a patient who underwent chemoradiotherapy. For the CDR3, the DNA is TGTGCCAGCAGCTTAGGGGGGATTCAAGAGACCCAGTACTTC. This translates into CASSLGGIQETQYF.